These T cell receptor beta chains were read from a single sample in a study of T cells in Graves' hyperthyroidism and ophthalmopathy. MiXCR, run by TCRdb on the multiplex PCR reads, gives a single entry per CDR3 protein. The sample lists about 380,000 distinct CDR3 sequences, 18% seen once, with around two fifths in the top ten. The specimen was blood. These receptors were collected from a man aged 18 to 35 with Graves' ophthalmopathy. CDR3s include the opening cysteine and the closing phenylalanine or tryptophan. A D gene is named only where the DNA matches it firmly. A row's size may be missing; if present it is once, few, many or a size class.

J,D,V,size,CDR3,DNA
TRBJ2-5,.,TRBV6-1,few,CASRLGGGRETQYF,TGTGCCAGCAGGCTGGGGGGGGGCAGGGAGACCCAGTACTTC
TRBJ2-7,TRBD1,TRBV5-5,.,CASRASGTAYEQYF,TGTGCCAGCAGAGCGTCCGGGACAGCCTACGAGCAGTACTTC
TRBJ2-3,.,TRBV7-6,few,CASSLTRVSTDTQYF,TGTGCCAGCAGCTTAACGCGGGTTAGCACAGATACGCAGTATTTT
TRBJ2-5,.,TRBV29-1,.,CSVFRVGETQYF,TGCAGCGTTTTCCGGGTGGGAGAGACCCAGTACTTC
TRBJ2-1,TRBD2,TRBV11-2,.,CASSRSPGTPGGGQFF,TGTGCCAGCAGCCGGTCCCCCGGGACACCCGGGGGGGGGCAGTTCTTC
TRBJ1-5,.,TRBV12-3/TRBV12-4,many,CASRVDLGNQPQHF,TGTGCCAGCAGGGTAGACCTGGGGAATCAGCCCCAGCATTTT
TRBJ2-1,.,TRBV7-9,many,CASSAGLEQFF,TGTGCCAGCAGCGCCGGACTCGAGCAGTTCTTC
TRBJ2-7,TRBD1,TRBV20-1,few,CSARDRDRVLYEQYF,TGCAGTGCTAGAGATAGGGACAGGGTTCTGTACGAGCAGTACTTC
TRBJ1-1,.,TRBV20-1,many,CSARDGGGWTEAFF,TGCAGTGCTAGAGATGGCGGGGGGTGGACTGAAGCTTTCTTT
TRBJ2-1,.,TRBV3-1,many,CASSQDLERYNEQFF,TGTGCCAGCAGCCAAGATCTGGAGCGGTACAATGAGCAGTTCTTC
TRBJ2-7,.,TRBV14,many,CASSQRGGASYEQYF,TGTGCCAGCAGCCAGAGGGGGGGAGCCTCCTACGAGCAGTACTTC
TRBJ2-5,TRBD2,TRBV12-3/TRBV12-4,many,CASIRGGEQKTQYF,TGTGCCAGCATCCGGGGGGGCGAGCAGAAGACCCAGTACTTC
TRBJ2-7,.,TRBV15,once,CATSRGTEFYEQYF,TGTGCCACCAGCAGAGGGACGGAATTTTACGAGCAGTACTTC
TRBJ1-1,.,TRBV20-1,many,CSAREGMAEAFF,TGCAGTGCTAGAGAGGGGATGGCTGAAGCTTTCTTT
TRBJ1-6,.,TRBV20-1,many,CSAKGMGNSPLHF,TGCAGTGCTAAGGGTATGGGTAATTCACCCCTCCACTTT
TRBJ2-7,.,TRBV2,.,CASKSYEQYF,TGTGCCAGCAAAAGTTACGAGCAGTACTTC
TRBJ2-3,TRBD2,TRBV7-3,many,CASSPSGGPADTQYF,TGTGCCAGCAGCCCTAGCGGGGGGCCAGCAGATACGCAGTATTTT
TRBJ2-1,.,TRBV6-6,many,CASSYKGRSPYNEQFF,TGTGCCAGCAGTTACAAGGGACGGAGTCCTTACAATGAGCAGTTCTTC
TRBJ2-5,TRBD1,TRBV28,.,CASSGSGTGDETQYF,TGTGCCAGCAGTGGGTCCGGGACAGGAGACGAGACCCAGTACTTC
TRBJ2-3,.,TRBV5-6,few,CASSWGTGWTDTQYF,TGTGCCAGCAGTTGGGGCACAGGGTGGACAGATACGCAGTATTTT
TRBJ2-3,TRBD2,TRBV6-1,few,CASSDHRVAGATDTQYF,TGTGCCAGCAGTGACCATCGCGTAGCGGGGGCCACAGATACGCAGTATTTT
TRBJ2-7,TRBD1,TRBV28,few,CASSPSPGTGSYEQYF,TGTGCCAGCAGTCCGAGCCCCGGGACAGGGTCCTACGAGCAGTACTTC
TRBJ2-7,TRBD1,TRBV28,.,CASRYPGTGSYEQYF,TGTGCCAGCAGATACCCCGGGACAGGGTCCTACGAGCAGTACTTC
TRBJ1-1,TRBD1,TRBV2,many,CASSEKGDRAEEAFF,TGTGCCAGCAGTGAGAAAGGGGACAGGGCGGAAGAAGCTTTCTTT
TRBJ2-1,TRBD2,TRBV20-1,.,CSASNLAGGSYNEQFF,TGCAGTGCTTCCAATCTAGCGGGGGGGTCCTACAATGAGCAGTTCTTC
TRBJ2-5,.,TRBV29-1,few,CSVGVGVQETQYF,TGCAGCGTTGGAGTAGGAGTCCAAGAGACCCAGTACTTC
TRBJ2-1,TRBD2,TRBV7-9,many,CASSLVGTSGGAANEQFF,TGTGCCAGCAGCTTAGTAGGGACTAGCGGGGGGGCAGCAAATGAGCAGTTCTTC
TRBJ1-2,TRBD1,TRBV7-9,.,CATSQGGSYGYTF,TGTGCCACCTCACAGGGGGGCTCTTATGGCTACACCTTC
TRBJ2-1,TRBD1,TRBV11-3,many,CASSLTRGGSPENEQFF,TGTGCCAGCAGCTTAACCCGAGGGGGCTCACCGGAGAATGAGCAGTTCTTC
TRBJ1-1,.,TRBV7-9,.,CASSLIRGVNTEAFF,TGTGCCAGCAGCTTAATCCGGGGGGTGAACACTGAAGCTTTCTTT
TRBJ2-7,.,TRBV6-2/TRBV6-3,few,CASTSREGPGEQYF,TGTGCCAGCACCTCACGAGAGGGGCCGGGCGAGCAGTACTTC
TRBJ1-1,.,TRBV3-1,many,CASSQARGGRNTEAFF,TGTGCCAGCAGCCAAGCCCGAGGAGGGCGGAACACTGAAGCTTTCTTT
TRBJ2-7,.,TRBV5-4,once,CASSSSLGRGVYEQYF,TGTGCCAGCAGCTCCTCCCTGGGCAGGGGAGTCTACGAGCAGTACTTC
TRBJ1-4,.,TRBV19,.,CASNRQVNEKLFF,TGTGCCAGTAACCGACAGGTTAATGAAAAACTGTTTTTT
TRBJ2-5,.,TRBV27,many,CASSLYPHWETQYF,TGTGCCAGCAGTTTATACCCCCATTGGGAGACCCAGTACTTC
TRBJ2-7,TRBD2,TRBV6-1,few,CVSRPRGGDSYEQYF,TGTGTCAGCAGACCCCGGGGAGGGGACTCCTACGAGCAGTACTTC
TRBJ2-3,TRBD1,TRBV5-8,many,CASRQGATDTQYF,TGTGCCAGCAGACAGGGGGCCACAGATACGCAGTATTTT
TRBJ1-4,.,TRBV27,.,CASTRLWGTATNEKLFF,TGTGCCAGCACTAGACTTTGGGGTACGGCAACTAATGAAAAACTGTTTTTT
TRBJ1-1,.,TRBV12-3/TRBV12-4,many,CASSAPGTGNTEAFF,TGTGCCAGCAGTGCCCCCGGGACGGGAAACACTGAAGCTTTCTTT
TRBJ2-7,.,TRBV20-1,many,CSARGDIMRNDYEQYF,TGCAGTGCTAGGGGAGATATAATGAGGAATGACTACGAGCAGTACTTC
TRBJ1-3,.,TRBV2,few,CASSTDISGNTIYF,TGTGCCAGCTCTACGGATATCTCTGGAAACACCATATATTTT
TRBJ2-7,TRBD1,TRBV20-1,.,CSGKSGGGEQYF,TGCAGTGGCAAGTCAGGGGGCGGGGAGCAGTACTTC
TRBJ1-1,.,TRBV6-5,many,CASSYESGNTEAFF,TGTGCCAGCAGTTACGAGTCGGGGAACACTGAAGCTTTCTTT
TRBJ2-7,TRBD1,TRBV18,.,CASSPRQPGTGEGEQYF,TGTGCCAGCTCACCAAGGCAGCCCGGGACAGGAGAGGGCGAGCAGTACTTC
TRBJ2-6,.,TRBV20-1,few,CSARAESGANVLTF,TGCAGTGCTAGAGCAGAGTCTGGGGCCAACGTCCTGACTTTC
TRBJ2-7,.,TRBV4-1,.,CASKITENSYEQYF,TGCGCCAGCAAAATAACGGAGAACTCCTACGAGCAGTACTTC
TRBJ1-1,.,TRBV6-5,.,CASSYGAQGEAFF,TGTGCCAGCAGTTACGGAGCCCAGGGAGAAGCTTTCTTT
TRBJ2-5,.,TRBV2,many,CARGGSQETQYF,TGTGCCCGGGGCGGTAGTCAAGAGACCCAGTACTTC
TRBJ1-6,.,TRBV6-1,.,CASGSPGGSYNSPLHF,TGTGCCAGCGGCTCCCCCGGGGGCAGCTATAATTCACCCCTCCACTTT
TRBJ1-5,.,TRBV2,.,CASRRDGSNQPQHF,TGTGCCAGCAGGAGGGACGGTAGCAATCAGCCCCAGCATTTT
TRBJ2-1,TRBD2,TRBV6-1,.,CASSERGGCNEQFF,TGTGCCAGCAGTGAAAGGGGAGGGTGCAATGAGCAGTTCTTC